This T cell receptor beta chain was recovered during a study of T-cell reconstitution after alpha-beta-depleted transplantation in children. Unique molecular identifiers featured in how the TCRbeta library was prepared. Each CDR3 protein gets one entry after TCRdb re-called the PCR reads with MiXCR. The table records approximately 110,000 distinct CDR3 sequences, 10% to 13% of them present only once. General observations from the study: Several patients had high TCRbeta diversity at day 60; it came from surviving recipient T cells and thymic progenitors. The origin of alpha-beta T cells about two months after transplant was reportedly several hundred expanded graft clones. Newly produced T cells mostly provided counts and TCRbeta diversity after one year, as hyperexpanded clones declined.

CDR3 size: 16 residues. CDR1 and CDR2 (germline): MGHDK, SYGVNS. V was trimmed by 1 base and J by 5 bases, leaving 17 bases between them. This clonotype was observed a handful of times. Its antigen is unknown. This receptor was identified in a boy aged 2 to 10 with acute lymphoblastic leukemia, due to receive a stem cell transplant. The source material was PBMCs, sampled before TCRalphabeta/CD19-depleted stem cell transplant. The chain is built from TRBV25-1 and TRBJ2-5; D ambiguous. In DNA, the CDR3 is TGTGCCAGCAGTGAATTTGGCAGGTCCTTTGAGGAGACCCAGTACTTC. Protein product: CASSEFGRSFEETQYF.